These 25 T cell receptor beta chains share one sample of origin, sequenced in a study of blood T cell repertoires in COVID-19. The assay was immunoSEQ multiplex PCR, and TCRdb's table has in-frame clones only and misses some. The repertoire holds about 190,000 clones, with about 85% as singletons. Sequenced sample: peripheral blood. The receptors here all came from a man between 65 and 85 years old with active or convalescent COVID-19.

This rearrangement joins TRBV28 to TRBJ2-7, with a tentative D call TRBD2 (5 bases). V was cut by 1 base and J by 6 bases, with 10 bases left in between. Germline V gene lookup returns CDR1 MDHEN and CDR2 SYDVKM. CDR3 size: 13 residues. CDR3 amino acids: CASSLSGELEQYF. CDR3 DNA sequence: TGTGCCAGCAGTTTATCCGGGGAACTCGAGCAGTACTTC.

This clone has ten or more counts. The chain uses TRBV2 and TRBJ1-1, with 8 bases matching TRBD1. This CDR3 contains 16 residues. Germline V gene sequence: CDR1 SNHLY, CDR2 FYNNEI. V shed 6 bases and J 3 bases; nucleotides not matched to a gene: 12. In DNA, the CDR3 is TGTGCCAGCAGGAAAACAGGGGGTGTAACGGACACTGAAGCTTTCTTT. Translated: CASRKTGGVTDTEAFF.

The CDR3 DNA reads as TGTGCCAGCAGCCAAGAATCCGGGACAGGGGGCTTTGAGACCCAGTACTTC. Translated: CASSQESGTGGFETQYF. The V and J genes are TRBV14 and TRBJ2-5; TRBD1 matches 12 bases. Germline CDR1 is SGHDN and CDR2 is FVKESK. The V segment lost 0 bases and the J segment 5 bases; nucleotides outside the gene matches: 7. The CDR3 has 17 amino acids.

The chain combines TRBV21-1 with TRBJ1-5; TRBD1 is the table's D call and was not checked against the DNA. TRBV21-1 is given as a pseudogene. The CDR3 extends over 18 amino acids. The CDR3 sequence: CASSKECRSPSSNQPQHF. The CDR3 DNA follows: TGTGCCAGCAGCAAAGAGTGCAGGTCCCCCTCCAGCAATCAGCCCCAGCATTTT.

The chain combines TRBV28 with TRBJ1-5; 10 positions agree with TRBD1. Germline V gene data show CDR1 as MDHEN and CDR2 as SYDVKM. The J segment lost 1 base and the V segment lost 6 bases, leaving 12 bases of the junction unmatched. This CDR3 is built from 18 residues. The CDR3 coding sequence is TGTGCCAGCAGCGGATTCTTGGACAGGGGGTTGAGCAATCAGCCCCAGCATTTT. It codes for CASSGFLDRGLSNQPQHF.

J is TRBJ2-5 and V is TRBV28, with 9 bases aligning to TRBD2. CDR1 and CDR2 from the germline V gene are MDHEN and SYDVKM. This CDR3 comprises 14 residues. V shed 5 bases and J 9 bases; nucleotides not matched to a gene: 10. CDR3 amino acids: CASSQAGGWKAQYF. DNA for the CDR3: TGTGCCAGCAGTCAAGCGGGAGGCTGGAAGGCCCAGTACTTC.

The chain joins TRBV24-1 to TRBJ2-5, with 9 bases that match TRBD1. This CDR3 contains 19 residues. From germline, CDR1 is KGHDR and CDR2 SFDVKD. V trimming: 10 bases; J trimming: 2 bases; junction bases outside the gene matches: 22. The CDR3 loop is CATTARENPGQGKQETQYF. The DNA of the CDR3 is TGTGCCACGACGGCGAGGGAAAATCCGGGACAGGGCAAGCAAGAGACCCAGTACTTC.

The chain uses TRBV5-1 and TRBJ2-3, with a weak D call TRBD2 (6 bases). The CDR3 length is 16 residues. V was pared by 3 bases and J by 1 base, with 15 bases between. Per the germline V gene, CDR1 is SGHRS and CDR2 is YFSETQ. CDR3 loop: CASSSHGGPGTDTQYF. The CDR3 DNA is TGCGCCAGCAGCTCCCACGGGGGACCAGGCACAGATACGCAGTATTTT. Filled out from reference TRBV5-1 and TRBJ2-3, the complete variable domain reads KAGVTQTPRYLIKTRGQQVTLSCSPISGHRSVSWYQQTPGQGLQFLFEYFSETQRNKGNFPGRFSGRQFSNSRSEMNVSTLELGDSALYLCASSSHGGPGTDTQYFGPGTRLTVL.

The chain joins TRBV19 to TRBJ1-4; 8 bases fit TRBD1. From germline, CDR1 is LNHDA and CDR2 SQIVND (reference sequence). V was clipped by 4 bases and J by 8 bases; unmatched bases: 9. The CDR3 consists of 15 residues. The CDR3 DNA is TGTGCCAGTAGTACTGGAGACAGGGGAGGAGAAAAACTGTTTTTT. Its protein product is CASSTGDRGGEKLFF. Full variable domain (remainder filled in from reference TRBV19 and TRBJ1-4): DGGITQSPKYLFRKEGQNVTLSCEQNLNHDAMYWYRQDPGQGLRLIYYSQIVNDFQKGDIAEGYSVSREKKESFPLTVTSAQKNPTAFYLCASSTGDRGGEKLFFGSGTQLSVL.

Worth noting for this clone: The same CDR3 can be traced to other DNA sequences in this sample. The chain links TRBV28 to TRBJ1-3, with D hard to call. Per germline, CDR1 MDHEN and CDR2 SYDVKM. The CDR3 runs to 14 residues. With 6 bases removed from V and 0 bases from J, the gap between germline ends came to 9 bases. CDR3 coding DNA: TGTGCCAGCAGCCCGGGAGGCTCTGGAAACACCATATATTTT. Amino acid sequence: CASSPGGSGNTIYF.

The chain's CDR3 is CASRMLRLETDTQYF. The CDR3 DNA sequence: TGTGCCAGCAGGATGTTACGGCTAGAGACAGATACGCAGTATTTT. The chain is built from TRBV6-5 and TRBJ2-3; D is undetermined. This CDR3 contains 15 residues. CDR1 and CDR2 (germline): MNHEY, SVGAGI. Between the trimmed V and J ends, which lost 6 bases and 3 bases, there was a span of 16 bases.

In nucleotides, the CDR3 is TGTGCCAGCAGCTCGACTAGCGGGAGGGCCGGATGGAACACAGATACGCAGTATTTT. It specifies CASSSTSGRAGWNTDTQYF. The chain links TRBV7-2 to TRBJ2-3, with 14 bases that match TRBD2. Germline assignment: CDR1 SGHTA and CDR2 FQGNSA. The CDR3 loop spans 19 amino acids. V lost 4 bases and J lost 2; bases outside the gene matches: 11.

This clone was observed once. V gene TRBV2 combines with J gene TRBJ1-2; D remains unclear. This CDR3 is built from 12 residues. Trimming cost V 3 bases and J 8 bases, with 10 bases left between them. Germline CDR1 SNHLY, CDR2 FYNNEI. The CDR3 nucleotides are TGTGCCAGCAGTGAGACTTTACCAGGCTACACCTTC. Its translation: CASSETLPGYTF.

The chain joins TRBV10-3 to TRBJ2-1, with a tentative D call TRBD2 (5 bases). Trimming stripped 8 bases from V and 3 bases from J, with 14 bases between. This CDR3 is 14 amino acids long. Germline-derived CDR1 and CDR2 are ENHRY and SYGVKD. CDR3 loop: CAIARGVGYNEQFF. CDR3 nucleotide sequence: TGTGCCATCGCCCGGGGTGTCGGCTACAATGAGCAGTTCTTC.

The chain recombines TRBV30 with TRBJ2-5, with D possibly matching TRBD1 (6 bases). CDR1 GTSNPN and CDR2 SVGIG come from the germline V gene (reference sequence). With 8 bases removed from V and 1 base from J, the gap between germline ends came to 14 bases. The CDR3 spans 13 residues. Written as DNA, the CDR3 is TGTGCCGCTAACAGGGACCCCCAAGAGACCCAGTACTTC. Protein product: CAANRDPQETQYF.

The rearrangement uses TRBV30 and TRBJ1-1; 8 bases match TRBD1. The length of the CDR3 is 13 residues. V was pared by 7 bases and J by 5 bases, with 9 bases of the junction left unmatched. The V gene's germline CDR1 is GTSNPN and CDR2 SVGIG (reference sequence). The CDR3, as DNA: TGTGCCTCTAAGCTGGACAGGGAAACTGAAGCTTTCTTT. Translated, it gives CASKLDRETEAFF.

The sample holds one count of this clone. The J gene is TRBJ2-7, the V gene TRBV27; 9 bases are shared with TRBD2. Germline lookup yields CDR1 MNHEY and CDR2 SMNVEV (reference sequence). This CDR3 is 17 amino acids long. The V gene end was trimmed by 2 bases and the J gene end by 2 bases; junction bases not matched to a gene: 10. The CDR3, as DNA: TGTGCCAGCAGTTTAGAGGGTCGCGGGGGGGCCCCCTACGAGCAGTACTTC. This translates into CASSLEGRGGAPYEQYF.

The CDR3 DNA is TGTGCCAGCAGTTTATCCCAGTACAATGAGCAGTTCTTC. It codes for CASSLSQYNEQFF. V usage is TRBV28 and J usage is TRBJ2-1, with D hard to call. The CDR3 runs to 13 residues. Germline values: CDR1 MDHEN, CDR2 SYDVKM. Trimming took off 1 base at V and 4 bases at J, with 5 bases between the two ends.

CDR3 amino acids: CASSPGQGGNTEAFF. CDR3 bases: TGTGCCAGCAGCCCGGGACAGGGGGGGAACACTGAAGCTTTCTTT. This chain uses TRBV3-1 (or the pseudogene TRBV3-2) with TRBJ1-1; TRBD1 agrees at 11 bases. J was trimmed by 1 base and V by 4 bases; bases with no gene match: 2. In germline, CDR1 is LGHDT, CDR2 YNNKEL (reference sequence). This CDR3 has 15 amino acids.

The V call is TRBV5-6, the J call TRBJ2-7; D is perhaps TRBD2 (5 bases). Deletions cut 7 bases from V and 0 bases from J, with 11 bases between. The CDR3 runs to 13 residues. Germline V gene data show CDR1 as SGHDT and CDR2 as YYEEEE. The CDR3 is CASGYGNSYEQYF. CDR3 nucleotide sequence: TGTGCCAGCGGCTACGGGAACTCCTACGAGCAGTACTTC.

The V and J genes are TRBV13 and TRBJ1-3, with 10 bases matching TRBD1. With V trimmed by 4 bases and J by 7 bases, 7 bases remained unmatched. The germline CDR1 and CDR2 sequences are PRHDT and FYEKMQ (reference sequence). This CDR3 is 15 amino acids long. This CDR3 is CASSSLGQGRNTIYF. For the CDR3, the DNA is TGTGCCAGCAGCTCCCTGGGACAGGGGAGGAACACCATATATTTT.

This clone came up once. The chain recombines TRBV7-2 with TRBJ2-7; 9 nucleotides match TRBD1. V dropped 5 bases and J dropped 1; count of bases not matched to a gene: 3. From germline, CDR1 is SGHTA and CDR2 FQGNSA. The CDR3 spans 14 residues. The CDR3 is CASSTGTGSYEQYF. In DNA form, the CDR3 reads TGTGCCAGCAGCACCGGGACAGGGTCCTACGAGCAGTACTTC.

The J gene is TRBJ2-7, the V gene TRBV11-2; TRBD2 is a possible D gene (6 bases). The CDR3 is 16 residues long. Germline assignment: CDR1 SGHAT and CDR2 FQNNGV. The V end was cut by 5 bases, the J end by 2 bases, with 19 bases between. The CDR3 reads CASSRLRGRSTYEQYF. The CDR3 nucleotides read TGTGCCAGCAGCCGACTGCGGGGCCGCTCCACCTACGAGCAGTACTTC.

This sequence joins TRBV6-5 and TRBJ1-1; tentative D call: TRBD1 (6 bases). The germline V gene encodes CDR1 MNHEY and CDR2 SVGAGI. This CDR3 is built from 14 residues. Trimming stripped 7 bases from V and 4 bases from J, with 16 bases between. The DNA of the CDR3 is TGTGCCAGCATCAGTAACAGGGTGGTCACTGAAGCTTTCTTT. Translation gives CASISNRVVTEAFF.

The chain links TRBV3-1 (or the pseudogene TRBV3-2) to TRBJ2-1; 8 bases fit TRBD1. CDR3 size: 15 residues. Germline CDR1 and CDR2: LGHDT and YNNKEL (reference sequence). V shed 1 base and J 9 bases; nucleotides not matched to a gene: 8. In nucleotides, the CDR3 is TGTGCCAGCAGCCAAGTGACAGGGGCAATTGGTGAGCAGTTCTTC. Translating gives CASSQVTGAIGEQFF.